The rows below give T cell receptor beta chains drawn from one sample of a study of OX40 agonist ivuxolimab in advanced cancers. Produced via immunoSEQ multiplex PCR; TCRdb's table is partial and in-frame only. The sample lists about 61,000 clones; roughly 84% were seen once. The specimen comprised CD4+ or CD8+ T cells sorted from blood, sampled in a trial of the OX40 agonist ivuxolimab. The receptors shown here come from an adult with an advanced solid tumor such as melanoma, head and neck, liver or kidney cancer. CDR3s include the opening cysteine and the closing phenylalanine or tryptophan. The order of the fields is D gene, clone size, J gene, CDR3 length, V gene, CDR3 protein, CDR3 DNA. D genes are given only for firm matches. Rows give clone size only sometimes, using once, few, many, or a class for an expanded clone.

d_gene: .; abundance: .; j_gene: TRBJ1-2; len: 13; v_gene: TRBV5-1; CDR3aa: CASSTTINYGYTF; CDR3nt: TGCGCCAGCAGCACGACGATTAACTATGGCTACACCTTC
d_gene: TRBD1; abundance: .; j_gene: TRBJ1-4; len: 16; v_gene: TRBV28; CDR3aa: CASSWSQQGAGEKLFF; CDR3nt: TGTGCCAGCAGTTGGTCCCAACAGGGGGCAGGGGAAAAACTGTTTTTT
d_gene: .; abundance: once; j_gene: TRBJ2-2; len: 13; v_gene: TRBV4-3; CDR3aa: CASSQENTGELFF; CDR3nt: TGCGCCAGCAGCCAGGAAAACACCGGGGAGCTGTTTTTT
d_gene: TRBD1; abundance: .; j_gene: TRBJ1-4; len: 16; v_gene: TRBV9; CDR3aa: CASGGSGTESNEKLFF; CDR3nt: TGTGCCAGCGGGGGGTCGGGGACAGAGAGTAATGAAAAACTGTTTTTT
d_gene: .; abundance: .; j_gene: TRBJ2-3; len: 14; v_gene: TRBV4-3; CDR3aa: CASSQDTSSTTQYF; CDR3nt: TGCGCCAGCAGCCAAGATACCTCCTCGACGACGCAGTATTTT
d_gene: TRBD2; abundance: .; j_gene: TRBJ2-3; len: 15; v_gene: TRBV10-3; CDR3aa: CAIRDSGSNTDTQYF; CDR3nt: TGTGCCATCAGAGATAGCGGGAGTAACACAGATACGCAGTATTTT
d_gene: TRBD2; abundance: .; j_gene: TRBJ2-1; len: 15; v_gene: TRBV6-6; CDR3aa: CASRQPGLADNEQFF; CDR3nt: TGTGCCAGCAGACAACCGGGACTAGCGGACAATGAGCAGTTCTTC
d_gene: .; abundance: .; j_gene: TRBJ2-3; len: 11; v_gene: TRBV29-1; CDR3aa: CSVGETDTQYF; CDR3nt: TGCAGCGTGGGGGAGACAGATACGCAGTATTTT
d_gene: TRBD1; abundance: .; j_gene: TRBJ1-4; len: 16; v_gene: TRBV19; CDR3aa: CASSDRGPATNEKLFF; CDR3nt: TGTGCCAGTAGCGACAGGGGCCCCGCAACTAATGAAAAACTGTTTTTT
d_gene: TRBD1; abundance: .; j_gene: TRBJ2-4; len: 14; v_gene: TRBV6-1; CDR3aa: CASRTGRAKNIQYF; CDR3nt: TGTGCCAGCAGGACAGGGCGAGCCAAAAACATTCAGTACTTC
d_gene: .; abundance: .; j_gene: TRBJ1-3; len: 13; v_gene: TRBV18; CDR3aa: CASSAGPGNTIYF; CDR3nt: TGTGCCAGCTCAGCAGGGCCTGGAAACACCATATATTTT
d_gene: .; abundance: once; j_gene: TRBJ1-2; len: 12; v_gene: TRBV7-9; CDR3aa: CASSRDRYGYTF; CDR3nt: TGTGCCAGCAGCCGGGACCGATATGGCTACACCTTC
d_gene: TRBD1; abundance: .; j_gene: TRBJ2-7; len: 14; v_gene: TRBV6-1; CDR3aa: CASSEDRGYVEQYF; CDR3nt: TGTGCCAGCAGTGAAGACAGGGGGTATGTCGAGCAGTACTTC
d_gene: .; abundance: .; j_gene: TRBJ1-2; len: 11; v_gene: TRBV19; CDR3aa: CASDMGFGYTF; CDR3nt: TGTGCCAGTGATATGGGGTTTGGCTACACCTTC
d_gene: TRBD1; abundance: .; j_gene: TRBJ1-1; len: 15; v_gene: TRBV5-1; CDR3aa: CASSLEQGGFTEAFF; CDR3nt: TGCGCCAGCAGCCTTGAACAGGGGGGGTTCACTGAAGCTTTCTTT
d_gene: .; abundance: once; j_gene: TRBJ2-1; len: 15; v_gene: TRBV4-1; CDR3aa: CASSPTLGAYNEQFF; CDR3nt: TGCGCCAGCAGCCCAACATTAGGGGCATACAATGAGCAGTTCTTC
d_gene: .; abundance: .; j_gene: TRBJ1-1; len: 14; v_gene: TRBV6-1; CDR3aa: CASLMGPRSTEAFF; CDR3nt: TGTGCCAGCCTGATGGGACCGCGTAGCACTGAAGCTTTCTTT
d_gene: .; abundance: once; j_gene: TRBJ2-7; len: 18; v_gene: TRBV28; CDR3aa: CASSSPTTTGVPMSEQYF; CDR3nt: TGTGCCAGCAGTTCCCCGACTACCACTGGGGTCCCGATGTCTGAGCAGTACTTC
d_gene: .; abundance: .; j_gene: TRBJ2-7; len: 14; v_gene: TRBV5-1; CDR3aa: CASSLARTGGEQYF; CDR3nt: TGCGCCAGCAGCTTGGCCCGGACAGGAGGGGAGCAGTACTTC
d_gene: TRBD2; abundance: .; j_gene: TRBJ2-5; len: 16; v_gene: TRBV5-1; CDR3aa: CASSSSSGRGEETQYF; CDR3nt: TGCGCCAGCAGCTCTTCTAGCGGGAGGGGTGAAGAGACCCAGTACTTC
d_gene: TRBD1; abundance: few; j_gene: TRBJ1-2; len: 14; v_gene: TRBV6-5; CDR3aa: CASSKTGPAYGYTF; CDR3nt: TGTGCCAGCAGTAAGACAGGGCCGGCCTATGGCTACACCTTC
d_gene: .; abundance: .; j_gene: TRBJ2-3; len: 14; v_gene: TRBV11-2; CDR3aa: CASSTRDFQDTQYF; CDR3nt: TGTGCCAGCAGCACTCGGGACTTTCAAGATACGCAGTATTTT